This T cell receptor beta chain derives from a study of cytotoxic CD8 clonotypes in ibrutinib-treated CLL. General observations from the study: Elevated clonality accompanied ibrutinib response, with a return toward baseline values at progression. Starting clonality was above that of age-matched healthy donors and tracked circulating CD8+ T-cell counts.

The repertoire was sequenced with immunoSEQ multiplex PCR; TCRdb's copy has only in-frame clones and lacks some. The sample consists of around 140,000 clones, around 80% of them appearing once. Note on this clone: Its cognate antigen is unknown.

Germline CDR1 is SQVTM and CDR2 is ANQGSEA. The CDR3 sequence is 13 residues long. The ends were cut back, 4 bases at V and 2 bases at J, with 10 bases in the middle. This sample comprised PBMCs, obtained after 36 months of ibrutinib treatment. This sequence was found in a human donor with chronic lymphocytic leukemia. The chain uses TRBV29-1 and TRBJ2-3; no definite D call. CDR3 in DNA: TGCAGCGTTGTAACCCGCCTCACAGATACGCAGTATTTT. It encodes CSVVTRLTDTQYF.